This entry lists 29 T cell receptor beta chains sequenced from one sample in a study of technical replicates of blood from a handful of donors listed by TCRdb under 2017. Libraries came from the immunoSEQ multiplex PCR assay. Here the immuneACCESS table is served through TCRdb, limited to in-frame sequences with V and J called. Missing clones are a known gap in these copies; in checked studies unresolved V genes cover under half, and the rest lacks a known reason. Counted in this sample were around 70,000 clones; approximately 96% of them appeared once. 0.2% to 0.25% of the sample comes from the top ten. Source material: T cells isolated from PBMCs. The source of these receptors is a human donor in good health.

This chain joins TRBV4-1 and TRBJ1-6; no reliable D call. Trimming stripped 0 bases from V and 7 bases from J, with 13 bases between. Germline CDR1 is MGHRA and CDR2 is YSYEKL. The CDR3 has 16 residues. The CDR3 loop reads CASSQEGRSGNSPLHF. The CDR3 nucleotides read TGCGCCAGCAGCCAAGAAGGGAGATCCGGCAATTCACCCCTCCACTTT.

The chain carries TRBV7-2 and TRBJ2-3; D ambiguous. V lost 5 bases and J lost 5, with 8 bases in between. The CDR3 runs to 12 residues. From germline, CDR1 is SGHTA and CDR2 FQGNSA. CDR3 DNA sequence: TGTGCCAGCAGCGTAACAGTAGATACGCAGTATTTT. This codes for CASSVTVDTQYF. The full variable domain, completed using reference TRBV7-2 and TRBJ2-3, is GAGVSQSPSNKVTEKGKDVELRCDPISGHTALYWYRQSLGQGLEFLIYFQGNSAPDKSGLPSDRFSAERTGGSVSTLTIQRTQQEDSAVYLCASSVTVDTQYFGPGTRLTVL.

The chain is built from TRBV27 and TRBJ1-1, with 9 bases that match TRBD1. This CDR3 contains 15 residues. Trimming at V came to 2 bases and at J to 7 bases, leaving 8 bases not matched to a gene. Germline loops: CDR1 MNHEY, CDR2 SMNVEV (reference sequence). CDR3 protein: CASSLGTGYKDEAFF. The CDR3 DNA reads TGTGCCAGCAGTTTAGGGACAGGGTATAAGGATGAAGCTTTCTTT.

V and J are TRBV7-9 and TRBJ2-1; D unclear. Germline V gene sequence: CDR1 SEHNR, CDR2 FQNEAQ (reference sequence). V gave up 4 bases and J gave up 0 bases, with 7 bases separating them. This CDR3 spans 14 amino acids. Here the CDR3 reads CASSSISSYNEQFF. Here the CDR3 DNA reads TGTGCCAGCAGCTCCATTAGCTCCTACAATGAGCAGTTCTTC.

CDR3 region: CASRRSSTDTQYF. CDR3 in DNA: TGTGCCAGCAGGCGATCTAGCACAGATACGCAGTATTTT. The rearrangement links TRBV27 to TRBJ2-3; D is undetermined. The CDR3 consists of 13 residues. The germline V and J ends were trimmed by 6 bases and 0 bases, with 7 bases remaining between them. From germline, CDR1 is MNHEY and CDR2 SMNVEV (reference sequence).

In its sample, this clone was seen once. The CDR3 here is CASSYLGVGTEAFF. The CDR3 bases are TGTGCCAGCAGTTATCTAGGGGTCGGCACTGAAGCTTTCTTT. This rearrangement joins TRBV6-5 to TRBJ1-1; D perhaps matches TRBD1 (5 bases). Germline values: CDR1 MNHEY, CDR2 SVGAGI. The ends were cut back, 3 bases at V and 4 bases at J, with 12 bases in the middle. CDR3 size: 14 residues.

This clone appeared a single time. The chain couples TRBV10-3 to TRBJ2-5; 8 bases are a match to TRBD1. This CDR3 is 16 amino acids long. CDR1 and CDR2 from the germline V gene are ENHRY and SYGVKD. V dropped 0 bases and J dropped 9; count of bases not matched to a gene: 12. The CDR3 coding sequence is TGTGCCATCAGTGAGTCGCCTATCTCAGGGGGCGCGGCCCAGTACTTC. Encoded protein: CAISESPISGGAAQYF.

On this clone: The sample holds other DNA sequences that translate to the same CDR3. V gene TRBV18 combines with J gene TRBJ1-5, with D possibly TRBD1 on 5 matching bases. V was cut by 2 bases and J by 0 bases, with 8 bases left in between. This CDR3 has 15 residues. Germline CDR1 and CDR2: KGHSH and LQKENI. The DNA for the CDR3 is TGTGCCAGCTCACCAGACAGAAATAGCAATCAGCCCCAGCATTTT. This encodes CASSPDRNSNQPQHF.

The chain recombines TRBV29-1 with TRBJ2-5; 7 nucleotides agree with TRBD2. The V gene's germline CDR1 is SQVTM and CDR2 ANQGSEA. This CDR3 is built from 13 residues. After removal of 4 bases from V and 0 bases from J, the junction contained 2 bases not matched to a gene. The CDR3 DNA sequence: TGCAGCGTTGTGGCGGGGGACCAAGAGACCCAGTACTTC. Encoded protein: CSVVAGDQETQYF. Together with reference TRBV29-1 and TRBJ2-5, the CDR3 gives the full variable domain: SAVISQKPSRDICQRGTSLTIQCQVDSQVTMMFWYRQQPGQSLTLIATANQGSEATYESGFVIDKFPISRPNLTFSTLTVSNMSPEDSSIYLCSVVAGDQETQYFGPGTRLLVL.

The rearrangement joins TRBV6-6 to TRBJ2-5; the D gene is possibly TRBD1 (5 bases). Trimming cost V 2 bases and J 0 bases, with 10 bases left between them. CDR1 and CDR2 from the germline V gene are MNHNY and SVGAGI (reference sequence). The CDR3 sequence is 15 residues long. The CDR3 DNA follows: TGTGCCAGCAGTTACGTACAGGCTAACCAAGAGACCCAGTACTTC. Translating gives CASSYVQANQETQYF.

The chain joins TRBV5-1 to TRBJ2-1; TRBD2 aligns across 12 bases. The CDR3 sequence is 18 residues long. Germline V gives CDR1 SGHRS, CDR2 YFSETQ. Trimming removed 2 bases from V and 2 bases from J; junction bases left unmatched: 8. CDR3 amino acids: CASSFELAGGSPYNEQFF. CDR3 nucleotides: TGCGCCAGCAGCTTCGAACTAGCGGGAGGAAGCCCCTACAATGAGCAGTTCTTC.

This chain connects TRBV10-3 to TRBJ1-1, with D possibly being TRBD1 (6 bases). Trimming left V 5 bases short and J 1 base short, with 11 bases between. CDR1 is ENHRY, CDR2 SYGVKD, per germline. The CDR3 is 14 amino acids. CDR3: CAISFSGANTEAFF. CDR3 DNA: TGTGCCATCAGTTTTTCAGGGGCGAACACTGAAGCTTTCTTT.

The chain uses TRBV27 and TRBJ2-7; 7 nucleotides match TRBD1. Germline loops: CDR1 MNHEY, CDR2 SMNVEV (reference sequence). V lost 4 bases to trimming and J lost 7 bases; unmatched junction nucleotides: 16. The length of the CDR3 is 16 residues. CDR3 protein: CASSYPGIGQAREQYF. The CDR3 DNA reads as TGTGCCAGCAGTTACCCGGGGATCGGACAGGCGAGGGAGCAGTACTTC.

The V call is TRBV7-8, the J call TRBJ2-7; no clear D. This CDR3 has 15 amino acids. The V and J ends lost 2 bases and 7 bases respectively, with 18 bases between them. Germline assignment: CDR1 SGHVS and CDR2 FQNEAQ. DNA for the CDR3: TGTGCCAGCAGCTTAAGAGACAATCTAATTGCGGAGCAGTACTTC. This gives the protein CASSLRDNLIAEQYF.

The rearrangement uses TRBV27 and TRBJ2-4, with D unclear. The CDR3 covers 17 residues. CDR1 and CDR2 (germline): MNHEY, SMNVEV (reference sequence). Trimming pared 2 bases from V and 0 bases from J, leaving 14 bases between. In DNA, the CDR3 is TGTGCCAGCAGTTTAAATCCTTCCACGGTAGCCAAAAACATTCAGTACTTC. Translation gives CASSLNPSTVAKNIQYF.

This sequence joins TRBV4-1 and TRBJ2-3; perhaps TRBD2 as D (6 bases). CDR1 and CDR2 from the germline V gene are MGHRA and YSYEKL. The ends were cut back, 5 bases at V and 2 bases at J, with 17 bases in the middle. The CDR3 totals 16 residues. The CDR3 DNA reads TGCGCCAGCAGCTCCCCCCGGGGACTTCTCACAGATACGCAGTATTTT. Translation gives CASSSPRGLLTDTQYF.

This chain joins TRBV10-3 and TRBJ2-7; D is unresolved. CDR3 length: 11 residues. CDR1 ENHRY and CDR2 SYGVKD come from the germline V gene. Trimming cost V 3 bases and J 5 bases, with 5 bases left between them. CDR3 region: CAISELHEQYF. Here the CDR3 DNA reads TGTGCCATCAGTGAACTCCACGAGCAGTACTTC.

The chain employs TRBV6-5 and TRBJ2-1, with D perhaps TRBD1 (6 bases). CDR3 length: 13 residues. In germline, CDR1 is MNHEY, CDR2 SVGAGI. CDR3 DNA sequence: TGTGCGGCGGGTGTACAGGGAACGAATGAGCAGTTCTTC. Translating gives CAAGVQGTNEQFF.

The V gene is TRBV7-8, the J gene TRBJ2-1; 9 positions agree with TRBD1. Looked up from germline, CDR1 is SGHVS and CDR2 is FQNEAQ. With 2 bases clipped from V and 12 bases from J, the junction kept 5 bases outside the gene matches. The CDR3 has 13 residues. For the CDR3, the DNA is TGTGCCAGCAGCTTAATAACAGGGGGCGTGCAGTTCTTC. It translates to CASSLITGGVQFF.

This chain uses TRBV5-4 with TRBJ1-1; 10 bases match TRBD1. The CDR3 is made up of 15 amino acids. Germline assignment: CDR1 SGHNT and CDR2 YYREEE (reference sequence). Trimming removed 2 bases from V and 4 bases from J; junction bases left unmatched: 5. CDR3 DNA: TGTGCCAGCAGCTTAGACGGACAGGGGGGCACTGAAGCTTTCTTT. It encodes CASSLDGQGGTEAFF.

The rearrangement joins TRBV2 to TRBJ2-1, with TRBD2 matching over 8 bases. The CDR3 runs 15 residues. V lost 6 bases, J lost 5 bases, and 9 bases stayed unmatched. Germline CDR1 and CDR2: SNHLY and FYNNEI. The CDR3 reads CASSYAGLGNNEQFF. The DNA for the CDR3 is TGTGCCAGCAGCTACGCGGGACTAGGAAACAATGAGCAGTTCTTC.

The V call is TRBV21-1, the J call TRBJ1-1. TRBV21-1 is classified as a pseudogene. The CDR3 runs 15 residues. CDR3 sequence: CASSKDKAGGTEAFF. The CDR3 coding sequence is TGTGCCAGCAGCAAAGACAAGGCGGGGGGGACTGAAGCTTTCTTT.

This chain links TRBV9 with TRBJ2-7; the match to TRBD1 covers 7 bases. CDR3 length equals 14 residues. J gave up 2 bases and V 4 bases, and 6 bases lay outside the gene matches. Germline assignment: CDR1 SGDLS and CDR2 YYNGEE. This CDR3 reads CASSISQGAYEQYF. The CDR3 nucleotides read TGTGCCAGCAGCATCTCGCAGGGGGCCTACGAGCAGTACTTC.

This rearrangement joins TRBV5-3 to TRBJ1-1; 8 nucleotides match TRBD1. TRBV5-3 is sorted into the ORF group, with uncertain function. V gave up 4 bases and J gave up 4 bases; unmatched junction bases: 6. The CDR3 sequence is 14 residues long. The CDR3, as DNA: TGTGCCAGAAGCGAGGACAGGGTGGGCACTGAAGCTTTCTTT. It translates to CARSEDRVGTEAFF.

This chain links TRBV19 with TRBJ2-1, with D possibly matching TRBD1 (5 bases). CDR1 is LNHDA, CDR2 SQIVND, per germline (reference sequence). This CDR3 comprises 16 residues. Deletions cut 6 bases from V and 5 bases from J, with 20 bases between. CDR3 in amino acids: CASRNWGGNSNNEQFF. In nucleotides, the CDR3 is TGTGCCAGTAGGAACTGGGGCGGAAATTCTAACAATGAGCAGTTCTTC. Full variable domain (outside the CDR3, taken from reference TRBV19 and TRBJ2-1): DGGITQSPKYLFRKEGQNVTLSCEQNLNHDAMYWYRQDPGQGLRLIYYSQIVNDFQKGDIAEGYSVSREKKESFPLTVTSAQKNPTAFYLCASRNWGGNSNNEQFFGPGTRLTVL.

The gene calls are TRBV4-2 and TRBJ1-3; TRBD1 matches 9 bases. V trimming: 4 bases; J trimming: 4 bases; junction bases outside the gene matches: 14. The CDR3 loop spans 18 amino acids. The germline CDR1 and CDR2 sequences are LGHNA and YNFKEQ. Here the CDR3 reads CASSRTGGHGTSGNTIYF. CDR3 bases: TGTGCCAGCAGCCGCACAGGGGGCCACGGAACTTCGGGAAACACCATATATTTT.

The CDR3 DNA is TGTGCCAGCAGCGGTAACAGGTTTGGCGACACTGAAGCTTTCTTT. The encoded protein is CASSGNRFGDTEAFF. J is TRBJ1-1 and V is TRBV5-8; TRBD1 might be the D (5 bases). Germline values: CDR1 SGHTS, CDR2 YDEGEE. Trimming took 4 bases from V and 3 from J, leaving 16 bases between them. This CDR3 comprises 15 residues.

This clone was observed a few times. The J gene is TRBJ2-7, the V gene TRBV7-9; D uncertain. CDR1 and CDR2 from the germline V gene are SEHNR and FQNEAQ (reference sequence). There are 15 residues in the CDR3. V lost 1 base to trimming and J lost 0 bases, with 10 bases between them. The chain's CDR3 is CASSLVVGGSYEQYF. The CDR3 region has the DNA TGTGCCAGCAGCTTAGTAGTCGGCGGCTCCTACGAGCAGTACTTC.

The chain couples TRBV2 to TRBJ1-2; a weak D match, TRBD1 (5 bases). Germline V gene data show CDR1 as SNHLY and CDR2 as FYNNEI. CDR3 length: 12 amino acids. The V end lost 2 bases, the J end lost 6 bases, and 7 bases lay between the germline ends. The CDR3 spells CASSEKQDGYTF. The DNA of the CDR3 is TGTGCCAGCAGTGAAAAACAGGATGGCTACACCTTC.